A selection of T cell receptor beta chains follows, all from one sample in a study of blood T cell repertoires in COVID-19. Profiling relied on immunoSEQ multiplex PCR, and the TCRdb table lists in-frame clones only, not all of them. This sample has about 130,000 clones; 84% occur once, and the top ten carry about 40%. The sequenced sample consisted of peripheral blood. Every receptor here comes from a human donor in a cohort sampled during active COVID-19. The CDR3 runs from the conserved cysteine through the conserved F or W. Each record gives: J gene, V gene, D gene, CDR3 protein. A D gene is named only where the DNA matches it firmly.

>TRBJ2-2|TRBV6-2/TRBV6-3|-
CASSLDYTGELFF
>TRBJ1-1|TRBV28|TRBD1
CASSRLKQGEAFF
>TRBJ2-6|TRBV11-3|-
CASSLRLGQESSGANVLTF
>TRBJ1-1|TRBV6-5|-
CASSLLTENTEAFF
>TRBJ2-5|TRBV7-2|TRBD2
CASSFVSGRPGETQYF
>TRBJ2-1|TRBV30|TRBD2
CAYISLAAQYNEQFF
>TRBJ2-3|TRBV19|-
CASSPRRVGDTQYF
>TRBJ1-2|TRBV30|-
CAWIPGKADSYGYTF
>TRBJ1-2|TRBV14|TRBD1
CASSQVAGGEYGYTF
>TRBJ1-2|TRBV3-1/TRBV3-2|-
CASSHRRKFEANYGYTF
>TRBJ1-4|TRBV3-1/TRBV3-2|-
CASSQVPREKLFF
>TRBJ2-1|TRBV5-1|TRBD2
CASSPGGVFNEQFF
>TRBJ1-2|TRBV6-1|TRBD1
CASSEPTDRAHGYTF
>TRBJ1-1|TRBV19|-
CASSINGNTEAFF
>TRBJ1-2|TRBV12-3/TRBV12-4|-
CASSLGVSRGYTF
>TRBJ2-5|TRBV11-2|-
CASSLSASAQETQYF
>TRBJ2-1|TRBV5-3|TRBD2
CARSGGLAGAYNEQFF
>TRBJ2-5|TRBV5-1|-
CASSLPGQETQYF
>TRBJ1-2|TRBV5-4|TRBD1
CASSLGQGGLDYGYTF
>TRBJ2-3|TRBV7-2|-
CASSSSRQIDTQYF
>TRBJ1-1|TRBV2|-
CASVLNTEAFF
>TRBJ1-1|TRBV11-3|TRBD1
CASSFRGRRAFF
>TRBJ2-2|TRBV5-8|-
CASSPRLSSNTGELFF
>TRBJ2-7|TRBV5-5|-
CASSFAVGLIYEQYF
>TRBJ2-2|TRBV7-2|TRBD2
CASSFSGTRRELFF